This TCR beta chain was found in a study of neurological immune-mediated disorders. The sample's time point: technical triplicate 3. It was from 2 million PBMCs stored at -80 C that the unsorted libraries were obtained. Trimming took 5 bases from V and 0 from J, leaving 9 bases between them. The CDR3 contains 14 residues. The V gene's germline CDR1 is SGHTA and CDR2 FQGNSA. The cDNA came from 5'RACE with 10-nucleotide random UMIs. A single run covered 15-18 subjects with over 190 million TCR-beta sequences. TCRdb analysed the 5' RACE reads with MiXCR anew, one entry per CDR3 protein. The table has about 44,000 distinct CDR3 sequences, under 25% seen once. This clonotype has ten or more counts.

The receptor comes from a man in his 60s with HTLV-1-associated myelopathy (HAM/TSP). The chain uses TRBV7-2 and TRBJ2-3; D remains ambiguous. The sequencing sample was made of PBMCs. The CDR3 spells CASSPGTSTDTQYF. The CDR3 nucleotides are TGTGCCAGCAGCCCCGGAACTAGCACAGATACGCAGTATTTT.